The 23 T cell receptor beta chains in this list originate from one sample, sequenced in a study of CD8+ T cells in alopecia areata. Sequencing relied on a cDNA template that was reverse transcribed from extracted RNA. Sequencing used immunoSEQ multiplex PCR; TCRdb keeps in-frame clones, though not all of them. This sample has about 160,000 clones, with 85% to 90% found just once. The sample consisted of CD8+ T cells sorted from blood, taken at week 0. These receptors were obtained from a human donor with alopecia areata.

The chain uses TRBV9 and TRBJ2-1, with unresolved D. The CDR3 extends over 15 amino acids. V was cut by 5 bases and J by 0 bases, with 12 bases left in between. Looked up from germline, CDR1 is SGDLS and CDR2 is YYNGEE. CDR3 sequence reads: CASSPFPSSYNEQFF. CDR3 bases: TGTGCCAGCAGTCCTTTTCCCAGCTCCTACAATGAGCAGTTCTTC.

The chain couples TRBV7-9 to TRBJ1-4, with a tentative D call TRBD1 (6 bases). This CDR3 comprises 15 residues. The germline V gene has CDR1 SEHNR and CDR2 FQNEAQ (reference sequence). V lost 1 base and J 3 bases, leaving 9 bases between the germline ends. CDR3 DNA: TGTGCCAGCAGCTTAGAGGGGGAACCTAATGAAAAACTGTTTTTT. Its protein product is CASSLEGEPNEKLFF.

The sample holds a few counts of this clone. This rearrangement joins TRBV2 to TRBJ2-2; D gene ambiguous. Germline lookup yields CDR1 SNHLY and CDR2 FYNNEI. The CDR3 spans 11 residues. Trimming removed 7 bases at V and 10 bases at J, with 10 bases between. For the CDR3, the DNA is TGTGCCAGCACCCTCCCGGAGGAGCTGTTTTTT. This sequence encodes CASTLPEELFF.

The chain recombines TRBV9 with TRBJ1-1, with no clear D. CDR1 and CDR2 (germline): SGDLS, YYNGEE. V was shortened by 3 bases and J by 3 bases, with 9 bases between the two germline ends. The CDR3 runs to 13 residues. The CDR3 nucleotides read TGTGCCAGCAGCGGCATCCGGGACACTGAAGCTTTCTTT. It encodes CASSGIRDTEAFF.

The CDR3 spells CASSTGFLNEQFF. Here the CDR3 DNA reads TGTGCCAGCAGCACAGGGTTTTTGAATGAGCAGTTCTTC. V usage is TRBV27 and J usage is TRBJ2-1, with D perhaps TRBD1 (6 bases). The V gene lost 6 bases and the J gene lost 7 bases, with 13 bases spanning the gap. The germline CDR1 and CDR2 sequences are MNHEY and SMNVEV (reference sequence). CDR3 length: 13 residues.

This rearrangement joins TRBV5-5 to TRBJ2-7, with no clear D. Germline-derived CDR1 and CDR2 are SGHKS and YYEKEE (reference sequence). This CDR3 is built from 13 residues. The V and J ends lost 2 bases and 5 bases respectively, with 11 bases between them. CDR3: CASSFVKGNEQYF. CDR3 DNA sequence: TGTGCCAGCAGCTTCGTAAAGGGAAACGAGCAGTACTTC. The entire variable domain, with the rest obtained from reference TRBV5-5 and TRBJ2-7, is as follows: DAGVTQSPTHLIKTRGQQVTLRCSPISGHKSVSWYQQVLGQGPQFIFQYYEKEERGRGNFPDRFSARQFPNYSSELNVNALLLGDSALYLCASSFVKGNEQYFGPGTRLTVT.

The chain combines TRBV27 with TRBJ2-1; D gene ambiguous. The V end lost 8 bases, the J end lost 1 base, and 9 bases lay between the germline ends. Germline V CDR1 and CDR2: MNHEY, SMNVEV (reference sequence). The CDR3 runs to 13 residues. The CDR3 reads CASGLSSYNEQFF. CDR3 sequence (DNA): TGTGCCAGCGGCTTATCATCCTACAATGAGCAGTTCTTC.

The rearrangement uses TRBV29-1 and TRBJ2-1; D might be TRBD1 (7 bases). The V end was cut by 3 bases, the J end by 4 bases, with 13 bases between. Germline loops: CDR1 SQVTM, CDR2 ANQGSEA. The CDR3 runs 14 residues. The CDR3 DNA reads TGCAGCGTTGAGGAGGGGGCCGGGTACAATGAGCAGTTCTTC. It specifies CSVEEGAGYNEQFF.

The chain has TRBV6-5 and TRBJ1-4; TRBD1 agrees at 7 bases. After removal of 7 bases from V and 7 bases from J, the junction contained 12 bases not matched to a gene. CDR1 and CDR2 from the germline V gene are MNHEY and SVGAGI. The CDR3 is made up of 15 amino acids. This chain's CDR3 is CASTAKGAVVEKLFF. The CDR3 coding sequence is TGTGCCAGCACCGCGAAGGGGGCCGTGGTTGAAAAACTGTTTTTT.

This chain uses TRBV6-1 with TRBJ2-7; D perhaps matches TRBD2 (6 bases). The germline V and J ends were trimmed by 3 bases and 1 base, with 13 bases remaining between them. This CDR3 region has 15 residues. Germline-derived CDR1 and CDR2 are MNHNS and SASEGT. DNA of the CDR3: TGTGCCAGCAGTGACGGCGGGACGTATTCCTACGAGCAGTACTTC. Translating it yields CASSDGGTYSYEQYF.

The chain recombines TRBV4-1 with TRBJ2-7; TRBD1 is a possible D gene (6 bases). V was shortened by 1 base and J by 5 bases, with 12 bases between the two germline ends. This CDR3 is built from 14 residues. Looked up from germline, CDR1 is MGHRA and CDR2 is YSYEKL. CDR3 sequence reads: CASSQAGDSNEQYF. The CDR3 coding sequence is TGCGCCAGCAGCCAAGCAGGGGATTCGAACGAGCAGTACTTC.

V and J are TRBV9 and TRBJ2-3, with 8 bases that match TRBD2. Germline V gene sequence: CDR1 SGDLS, CDR2 YYNGEE. The CDR3 covers 15 residues. The V gene end was trimmed by 4 bases and the J gene end by 0 bases; junction bases not matched to a gene: 4. CDR3 in amino acids: CASSFSGDSTDTQYF. As DNA, the CDR3 is TGTGCCAGCAGCTTTAGCGGGGACAGCACAGATACGCAGTATTTT.

The rearrangement links TRBV6-5 to TRBJ2-3; 10 bases fit TRBD2. Unmatched junction bases numbered 4, after V lost 2 bases and J lost 2 bases. Germline CDR1 reads MNHEY; CDR2 reads SVGAGI. This CDR3 contains 16 residues. The CDR3 reads CASSYHSGGATDTQYF. For the CDR3, the DNA is TGTGCCAGCAGTTACCACAGCGGGGGGGCCACAGATACGCAGTATTTT.

The chain recombines TRBV11-2 with TRBJ2-7, with D possibly matching TRBD1 (5 bases). The V and J ends lost 3 bases and 2 bases respectively, with 11 bases between them. This CDR3 region has 14 residues. Germline V lookup: CDR1 SGHAT, CDR2 FQNNGV. The CDR3 is CASSFDSSPYEQYF. The CDR3 bases are TGTGCCAGCAGCTTTGACAGTTCCCCCTACGAGCAGTACTTC. Supplemented by reference TRBV11-2 and TRBJ2-7, the full variable domain reads EAGVAQSPRYKIIEKRQSVAFWCNPISGHATLYWYQQILGQGPKLLIQFQNNGVVDDSQLPKDRFSAERLKGVDSTLKIQPAKLEDSAVYLCASSFDSSPYEQYFGPGTRLTVT.

The chain carries TRBV7-9 and TRBJ2-2; tentatively, D is TRBD2 (6 bases). This CDR3 region has 17 residues. The V end was cut by 2 bases, the J end by 4 bases, with 17 bases between. In germline, CDR1 is SEHNR, CDR2 FQNEAQ (reference sequence). This chain's CDR3 is CASSLFEGGRTTGELFF. The CDR3, as DNA: TGTGCCAGCAGCTTATTCGAAGGAGGGCGGACCACCGGGGAGCTGTTTTTT.

This rearrangement joins TRBV12-5 to TRBJ2-1; D not certain. V was clipped by 6 bases and J by 2 bases, with 8 bases between them. The CDR3 sequence is 13 residues long. Germline V gene lookup returns CDR1 LGHNT and CDR2 FRNRAP. The CDR3 protein is CASGDGPYNEQFF. In nucleotides, the CDR3 is TGTGCTAGTGGGGATGGACCCTACAATGAGCAGTTCTTC. The complete variable domain, with remaining parts taken from reference TRBV12-5 and TRBJ2-1, reads DARVTQTPRHKVTEMGQEVTMRCQPILGHNTVFWYRQTMMQGLELLAYFRNRAPLDDSGMPKDRFSAEMPDATLATLKIQPSEPRDSAVYFCASGDGPYNEQFFGPGTRLTVL.

Written as DNA, the CDR3 is TGTGCCAGCAGTCTAGGACAGGAGAGGACTGAAGCTTTCTTT. Its translation: CASSLGQERTEAFF. The chain is built from TRBV27 and TRBJ1-1; TRBD1 matches at 7 bases. The CDR3 is 14 residues long. J was trimmed by 5 bases and V by 5 bases; bases with no gene match: 8. The germline gives CDR1 MNHEY, CDR2 SMNVEV (reference sequence).

This sequence joins TRBV7-8 and TRBJ2-7, with 14 bases fitting TRBD2. The CDR3 is made up of 17 amino acids. Germline CDR1 SGHVS, CDR2 FQNEAQ. Losses at the gene ends were 2 bases for V and 5 bases for J; bases not matched to a gene: 8. The CDR3 coding sequence is TGTGCCAGCAGCTTACCGGGACTAGCGGGAGCGCCCCACGAGCAGTACTTC. Its protein is CASSLPGLAGAPHEQYF.

The chain joins TRBV11-2 to TRBJ1-3; D call uncertain. The V gene's germline CDR1 is SGHAT and CDR2 FQNNGV. The CDR3 sequence is 14 residues long. Deletions cut 0 bases from V and 2 bases from J, with 5 bases between. CDR3 loop: CASSLDLTGNTIYF. For the CDR3, the DNA is TGTGCCAGCAGCTTAGATCTGACTGGAAACACCATATATTTT.

The chain links TRBV27 to TRBJ2-2; TRBD2 agrees at 10 bases. Trimming took 5 bases from V and 1 from J; bases not matched to a gene: 10. The CDR3 runs 18 residues. Germline values: CDR1 MNHEY, CDR2 SMNVEV (reference sequence). DNA of the CDR3: TGTGCCAGCAGTCCAGTTCGTAGCGGGGGGTGGAACACCGGGGAGCTGTTTTTT. The encoded protein is CASSPVRSGGWNTGELFF.

The CDR3 sequence is CASSLGGDSYNEQFF. Written as DNA, the CDR3 is TGTGCCAGCAGCTTGGGAGGGGACTCCTACAATGAGCAGTTCTTC. This sequence joins TRBV5-6 and TRBJ2-1, with D perhaps matching TRBD1 or TRBD2 (5 bases each). Germline V gene sequence: CDR1 SGHDT, CDR2 YYEEEE. Trimming removed 0 bases at V and 0 bases at J, with 7 bases between. The CDR3 has 15 amino acids. Full variable domain (rest looked up from reference TRBV5-6 and TRBJ2-1): DAGVTQSPTHLIKTRGQQVTLRCSPKSGHDTVSWYQQALGQGPQFIFQYYEEEERQRGNFPDRFSGHQFPNYSSELNVNALLLGDSALYLCASSLGGDSYNEQFFGPGTRLTVL.

The V gene is TRBV7-6, the J gene TRBJ2-1, with 15 positions matching TRBD2. Germline V lookup: CDR1 SGHVS, CDR2 FNYEAQ. The V segment lost 4 bases and the J segment 7 bases; nucleotides outside the gene matches: 8. The CDR3 spans 17 residues. CDR3 nucleotides: TGTGCCAGCAGCTCACCCAGGACTAGCGGGAGGGCAAATGAGCAGTTCTTC. Translated: CASSSPRTSGRANEQFF.

This rearrangement joins TRBV27 to TRBJ2-7; D is possibly TRBD1 (5 bases). The CDR3 extends over 16 amino acids. Looked up from germline, CDR1 is MNHEY and CDR2 is SMNVEV (reference sequence). Trimming took 5 bases from V and 2 from J, leaving 19 bases between them. In DNA form, the CDR3 reads TGTGCCAGCAGTCCCGTGGGGCAGGGATTTCCCTACGAGCAGTACTTC. Translating it yields CASSPVGQGFPYEQYF.